The present T cell receptor (beta chain) was sequenced within a study of cytomegalovirus exposure and HLA in healthy donors. Study-wide results and caveats: The listing of 160 or so TCR beta chains classed them as cytomegalovirus-associated. Reportedly, a later analysis found an Asian-associated ancestry cluster had fewer N-insertions than the approximately 700-donor mean. Published work reported that the classifier diagnosed cytomegalovirus status with high specificity and sensitivity.

The table lists this clone with a few counts. Its antigen is not known. PCR amplification relied on 60 Vbeta primers (plus 13 Jbeta primers). TCRdb's table, derived via immunoSEQ multiplex PCR, lists solely in-frame clones and lacks some. The table records approximately 110,000 clones, about four fifths of them present only once. CDR1 LGHNA and CDR2 YSLEER come from the germline V gene. The ends lost 0 bases at V and 0 bases at J; junction bases unmatched: 5. The CDR3 is made up of 16 amino acids. This TCR was sampled from a man aged 35 to 55 in good health and CMV-seronegative. This chain uses TRBV4-3 with TRBJ2-7; 7 bases are shared with TRBD1. The sample consisted of PBMCs. The CDR3 nucleotides are TGCGCCAGCAGCCAAGATGGGGCAGGGGGCTCCTACGAGCAGTACTTC. This gives the protein CASSQDGAGGSYEQYF.